The clone carrying this TCR beta chain showed up many times. The target antigen is unknown. The germline CDR1 and CDR2 sequences are SGHVS and FQNEAQ. Trimming took 4 bases from V and 4 from J; bases not matched to a gene: 14. The CDR3 totals 17 residues. This sample was taken from a study of molecular identifiers for immune sequencing clone quantification. Study summary: Five aliquots were made in replicates from the RNA of about 20,000 or 100,000 naive CD8 cells, and four were sequenced.

Using its own MiXCR run on the PCR reads, TCRdb lists one record per CDR3 protein. This sample has about 320,000 distinct CDR3 sequences, with about 20% found just once. Study-wide results and limits: For highly expanded clones, sizes could be underestimated when identical TCR molecules share a barcode.

This clonotype originated in a human donor in good health. Some libraries in this study had Jurkat cell RNA spiked in. Source material: naive CD8+ T cells from blood, with Jurkat cell RNA spiked in. Noted subset: FACS-sorted CD8+CD4-CCR7+CD45RA+ naive T cells. V usage is TRBV7-8 and J usage is TRBJ1-2; TRBD1 agrees at 8 bases. The CDR3 loop reads CASSSRTGSGGFYGYTF. CDR3 nucleotide sequence: TGTGCCAGCAGCTCCCGGACAGGGTCCGGTGGCTTCTATGGCTACACCTTC. Based on the CDR3 plus reference TRBV7-8 and TRBJ1-2, the full variable domain is GAGVSQSPRYKVAKRGQDVALRCDPISGHVSLFWYQQALGQGPEFLTYFQNEAQLDKSGLPSDRFFAERPEGSVSTLKIQRTQQEDSAVYLCASSSRTGSGGFYGYTFGSGTRLTVV.